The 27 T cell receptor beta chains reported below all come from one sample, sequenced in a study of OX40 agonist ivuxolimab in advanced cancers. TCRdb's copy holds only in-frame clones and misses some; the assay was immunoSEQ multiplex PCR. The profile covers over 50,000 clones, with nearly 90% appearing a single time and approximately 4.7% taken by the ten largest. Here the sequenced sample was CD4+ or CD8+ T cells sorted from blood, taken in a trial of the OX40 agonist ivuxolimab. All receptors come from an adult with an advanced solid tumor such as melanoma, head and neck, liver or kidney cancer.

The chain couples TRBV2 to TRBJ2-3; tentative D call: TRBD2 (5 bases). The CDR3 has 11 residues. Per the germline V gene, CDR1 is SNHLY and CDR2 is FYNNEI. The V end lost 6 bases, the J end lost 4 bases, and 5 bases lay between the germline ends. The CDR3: CASREADTQYF. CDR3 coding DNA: TGTGCCAGCAGGGAGGCAGATACGCAGTATTTT.

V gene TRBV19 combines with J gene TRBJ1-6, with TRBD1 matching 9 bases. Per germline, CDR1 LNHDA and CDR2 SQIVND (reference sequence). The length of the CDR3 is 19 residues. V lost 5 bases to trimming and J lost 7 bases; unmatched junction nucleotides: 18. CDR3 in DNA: TGTGCCAGTAGTCCCAAGGGACAGGGAAACTCCCGATTGAATTCACCCCTCCACTTT. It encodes CASSPKGQGNSRLNSPLHF.

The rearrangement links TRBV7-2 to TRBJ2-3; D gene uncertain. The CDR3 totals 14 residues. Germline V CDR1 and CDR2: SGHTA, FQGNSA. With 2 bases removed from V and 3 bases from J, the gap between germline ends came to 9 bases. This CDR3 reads CASSLTERTDTQYF. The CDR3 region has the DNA TGTGCCAGCAGCTTAACGGAGAGGACAGATACGCAGTATTTT.

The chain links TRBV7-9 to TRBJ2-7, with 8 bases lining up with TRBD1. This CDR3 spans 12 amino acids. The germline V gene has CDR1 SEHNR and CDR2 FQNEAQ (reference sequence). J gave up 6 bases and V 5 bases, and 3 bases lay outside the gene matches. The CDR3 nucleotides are TGTGCCAGCAGCCGCGACAGGGGCGAGCAGTACTTC. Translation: CASSRDRGEQYF.

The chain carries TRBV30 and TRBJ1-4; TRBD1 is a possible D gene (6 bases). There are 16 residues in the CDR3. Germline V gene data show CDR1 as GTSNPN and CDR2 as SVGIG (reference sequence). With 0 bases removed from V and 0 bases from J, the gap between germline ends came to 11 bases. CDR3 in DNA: TGTGCCTGGAGTGTAGGCAGGGGCGCAACTAATGAAAAACTGTTTTTT. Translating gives CAWSVGRGATNEKLFF.

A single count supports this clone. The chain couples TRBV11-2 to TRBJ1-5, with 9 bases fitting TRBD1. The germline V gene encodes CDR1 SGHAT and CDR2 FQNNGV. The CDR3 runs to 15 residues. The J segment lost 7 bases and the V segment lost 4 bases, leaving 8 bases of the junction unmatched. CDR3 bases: TGTGCCAGCAGCTCATTACAGGGGGCTGGGCAGCCCCAGCATTTT. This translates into CASSSLQGAGQPQHF.

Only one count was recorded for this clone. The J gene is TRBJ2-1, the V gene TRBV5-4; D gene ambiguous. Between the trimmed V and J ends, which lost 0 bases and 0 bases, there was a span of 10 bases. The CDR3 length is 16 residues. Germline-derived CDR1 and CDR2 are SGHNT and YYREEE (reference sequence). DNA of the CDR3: TGTGCCAGCAGCTTGGGGCACTCGAGCTCCTACAATGAGCAGTTCTTC. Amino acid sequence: CASSLGHSSSYNEQFF.

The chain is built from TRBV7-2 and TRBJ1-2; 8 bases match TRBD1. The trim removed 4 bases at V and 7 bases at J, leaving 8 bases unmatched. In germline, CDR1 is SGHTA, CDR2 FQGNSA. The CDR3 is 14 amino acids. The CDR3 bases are TGTGCCAGCAGCTCGTCAGGGGGCGTTCCTGGCTACACCTTC. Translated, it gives CASSSSGGVPGYTF.

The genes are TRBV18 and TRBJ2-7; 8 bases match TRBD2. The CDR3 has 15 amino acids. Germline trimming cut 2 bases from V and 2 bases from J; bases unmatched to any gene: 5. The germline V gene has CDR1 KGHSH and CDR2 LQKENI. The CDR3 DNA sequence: TGTGCCAGCTCACCATTCGCGGGAGGAGCCTACGAGCAGTACTTC. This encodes CASSPFAGGAYEQYF.

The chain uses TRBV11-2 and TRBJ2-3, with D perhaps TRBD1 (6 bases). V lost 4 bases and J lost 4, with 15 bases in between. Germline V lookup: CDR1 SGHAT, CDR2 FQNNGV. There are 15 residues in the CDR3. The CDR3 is CASSSQQGRADTQYF. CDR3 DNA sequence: TGTGCCAGCAGCTCCCAACAGGGACGCGCAGATACGCAGTATTTT.

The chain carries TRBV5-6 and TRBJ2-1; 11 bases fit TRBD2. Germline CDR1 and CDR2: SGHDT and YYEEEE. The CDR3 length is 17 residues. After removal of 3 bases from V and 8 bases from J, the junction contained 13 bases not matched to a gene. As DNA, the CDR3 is TGTGCCAGCAGCTCGTCCTTTCTAGCGGGGGGCTTGGATGAGCAGTTCTTC. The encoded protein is CASSSSFLAGGLDEQFF.

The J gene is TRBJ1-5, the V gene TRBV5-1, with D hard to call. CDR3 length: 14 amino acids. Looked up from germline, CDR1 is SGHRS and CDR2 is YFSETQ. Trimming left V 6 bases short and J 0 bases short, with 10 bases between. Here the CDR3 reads CASKQEGSNQPQHF. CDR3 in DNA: TGCGCCAGCAAGCAAGAAGGTAGCAATCAGCCCCAGCATTTT. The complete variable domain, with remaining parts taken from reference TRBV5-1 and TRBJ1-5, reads KAGVTQTPRYLIKTRGQQVTLSCSPISGHRSVSWYQQTPGQGLQFLFEYFSETQRNKGNFPGRFSGRQFSNSRSEMNVSTLELGDSALYLCASKQEGSNQPQHFGDGTRLSIL.

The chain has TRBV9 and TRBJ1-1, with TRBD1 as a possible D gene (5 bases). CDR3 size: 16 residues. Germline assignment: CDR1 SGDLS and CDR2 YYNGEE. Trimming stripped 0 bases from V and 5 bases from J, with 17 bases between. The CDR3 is CASSVGSLGVRTEAFF. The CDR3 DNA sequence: TGTGCCAGCAGCGTAGGTAGTTTAGGGGTGAGGACTGAAGCTTTCTTT.

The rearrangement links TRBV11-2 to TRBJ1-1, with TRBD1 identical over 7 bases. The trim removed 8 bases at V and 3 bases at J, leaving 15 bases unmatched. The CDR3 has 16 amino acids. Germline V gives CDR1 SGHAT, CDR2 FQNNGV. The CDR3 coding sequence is TGTGCCAGCTGGAGGGGCAGGGGGATCGGTGACACTGAAGCTTTCTTT. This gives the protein CASWRGRGIGDTEAFF.

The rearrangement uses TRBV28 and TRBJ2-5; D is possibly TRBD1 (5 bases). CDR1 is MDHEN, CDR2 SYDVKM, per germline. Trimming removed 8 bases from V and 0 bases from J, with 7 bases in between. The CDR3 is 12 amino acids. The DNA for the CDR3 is TGTGCCAGCGACAGAGACCAAGAGACCCAGTACTTC. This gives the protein CASDRDQETQYF. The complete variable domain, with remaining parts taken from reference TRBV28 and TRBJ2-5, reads DVKVTQSSRYLVKRTGEKVFLECVQDMDHENMFWYRQDPGLGLRLIYFSYDVKMKEKGDIPEGYSVSREKKERFSLILESASTNQTSMYLCASDRDQETQYFGPGTRLLVL.

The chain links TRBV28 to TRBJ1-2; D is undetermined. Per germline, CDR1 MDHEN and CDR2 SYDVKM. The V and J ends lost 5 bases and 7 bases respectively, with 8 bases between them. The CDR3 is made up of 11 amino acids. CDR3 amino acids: CASSPNGGYTF. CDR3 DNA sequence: TGTGCCAGCAGTCCTAATGGTGGCTACACCTTC.

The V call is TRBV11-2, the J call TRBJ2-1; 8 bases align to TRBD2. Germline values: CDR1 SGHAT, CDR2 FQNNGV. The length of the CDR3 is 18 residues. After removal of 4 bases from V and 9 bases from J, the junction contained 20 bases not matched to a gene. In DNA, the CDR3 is TGTGCCAGCAGCTCGATTAGGGTAGCGGGGCCCTCCGGCGGTGAGCAGTTCTTC. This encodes CASSSIRVAGPSGGEQFF.

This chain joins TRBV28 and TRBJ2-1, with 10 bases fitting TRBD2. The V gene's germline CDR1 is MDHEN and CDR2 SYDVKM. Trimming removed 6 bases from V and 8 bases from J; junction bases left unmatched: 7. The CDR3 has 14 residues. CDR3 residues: CASRQRGGRYEQFF. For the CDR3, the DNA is TGTGCCAGCAGACAGCGGGGGGGCCGATATGAGCAGTTCTTC.

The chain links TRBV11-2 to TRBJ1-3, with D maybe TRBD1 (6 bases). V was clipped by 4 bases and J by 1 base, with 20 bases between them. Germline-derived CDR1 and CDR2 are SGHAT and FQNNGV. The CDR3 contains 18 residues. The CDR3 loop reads CASSSAQGSVWSGNTIYF. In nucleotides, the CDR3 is TGTGCCAGCAGCTCGGCACAGGGTTCCGTTTGGTCTGGAAACACCATATATTTT.

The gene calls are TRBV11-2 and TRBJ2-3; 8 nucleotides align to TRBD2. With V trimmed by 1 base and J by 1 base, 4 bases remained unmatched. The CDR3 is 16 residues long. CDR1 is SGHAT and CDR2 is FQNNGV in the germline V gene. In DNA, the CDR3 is TGTGCCAGCAGCTTAGGGGGACTAGGAGGCACAGATACGCAGTATTTT. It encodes CASSLGGLGGTDTQYF. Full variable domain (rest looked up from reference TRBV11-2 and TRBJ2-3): EAGVAQSPRYKIIEKRQSVAFWCNPISGHATLYWYQQILGQGPKLLIQFQNNGVVDDSQLPKDRFSAERLKGVDSTLKIQPAKLEDSAVYLCASSLGGLGGTDTQYFGPGTRLTVL.

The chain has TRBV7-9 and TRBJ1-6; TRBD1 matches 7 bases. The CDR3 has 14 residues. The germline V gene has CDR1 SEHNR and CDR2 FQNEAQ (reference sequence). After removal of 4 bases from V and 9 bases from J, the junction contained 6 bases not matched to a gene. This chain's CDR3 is CASSSGTDSSPLHF. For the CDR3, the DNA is TGTGCCAGCAGCTCCGGGACAGATAGTTCACCCCTCCACTTT.

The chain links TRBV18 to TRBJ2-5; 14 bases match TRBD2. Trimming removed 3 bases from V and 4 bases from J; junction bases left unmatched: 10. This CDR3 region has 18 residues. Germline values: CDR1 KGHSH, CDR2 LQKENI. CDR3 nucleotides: TGTGCCAGCTCACCGGGACTAGCGGGAGCTAGGGGTGGAGAGACCCAGTACTTC. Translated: CASSPGLAGARGGETQYF.

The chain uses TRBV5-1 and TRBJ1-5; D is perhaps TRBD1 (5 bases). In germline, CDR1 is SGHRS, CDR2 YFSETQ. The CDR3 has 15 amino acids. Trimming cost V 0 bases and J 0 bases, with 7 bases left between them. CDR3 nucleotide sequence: TGCGCCAGCAGCTTGGATGGGGGTAGCAATCAGCCCCAGCATTTT. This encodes CASSLDGGSNQPQHF.

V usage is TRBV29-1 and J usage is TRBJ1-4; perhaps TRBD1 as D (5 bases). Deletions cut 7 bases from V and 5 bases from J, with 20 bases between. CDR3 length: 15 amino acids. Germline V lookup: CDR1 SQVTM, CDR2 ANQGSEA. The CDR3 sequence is CSASSPGTPNEKLFF. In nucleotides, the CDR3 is TGCAGCGCCTCATCCCCCGGGACGCCAAATGAAAAACTGTTTTTT.

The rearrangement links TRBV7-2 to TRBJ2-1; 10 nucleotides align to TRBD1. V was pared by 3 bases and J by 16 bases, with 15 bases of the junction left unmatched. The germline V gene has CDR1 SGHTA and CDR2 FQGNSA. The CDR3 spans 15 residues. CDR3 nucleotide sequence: TGTGCCAGCAGCTTTGGGTACGGAGGACAGGGGGTATCCTTCTTC. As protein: CASSFGYGGQGVSFF. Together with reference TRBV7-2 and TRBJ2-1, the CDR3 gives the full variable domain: GAGVSQSPSNKVTEKGKDVELRCDPISGHTALYWYRQSLGQGLEFLIYFQGNSAPDKSGLPSDRFSAERTGGSVSTLTIQRTQQEDSAVYLCASSFGYGGQGVSFFGPGTRLTVL.

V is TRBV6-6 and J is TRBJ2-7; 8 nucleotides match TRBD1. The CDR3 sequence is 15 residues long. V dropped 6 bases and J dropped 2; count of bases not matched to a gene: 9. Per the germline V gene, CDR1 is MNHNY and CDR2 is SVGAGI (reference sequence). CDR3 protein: CASSSRQDRAYEQYF. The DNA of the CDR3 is TGTGCCAGCAGCTCAAGACAGGACAGGGCCTACGAGCAGTACTTC.

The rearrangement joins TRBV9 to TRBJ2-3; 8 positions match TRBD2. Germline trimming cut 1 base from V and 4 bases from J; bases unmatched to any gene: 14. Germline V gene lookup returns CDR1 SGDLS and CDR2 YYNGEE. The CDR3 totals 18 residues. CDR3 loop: CASSVSLSGSGVPDTQYF. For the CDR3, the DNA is TGTGCCAGCAGCGTATCCTTGTCTGGTAGCGGGGTCCCAGATACGCAGTATTTT. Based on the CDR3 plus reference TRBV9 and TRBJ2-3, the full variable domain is DSGVTQTPKHLITATGQRVTLRCSPRSGDLSVYWYQQSLDQGLQFLIQYYNGEERAKGNILERFSAQQFPDLHSELNLSSLELGDSALYFCASSVSLSGSGVPDTQYFGPGTRLTVL.